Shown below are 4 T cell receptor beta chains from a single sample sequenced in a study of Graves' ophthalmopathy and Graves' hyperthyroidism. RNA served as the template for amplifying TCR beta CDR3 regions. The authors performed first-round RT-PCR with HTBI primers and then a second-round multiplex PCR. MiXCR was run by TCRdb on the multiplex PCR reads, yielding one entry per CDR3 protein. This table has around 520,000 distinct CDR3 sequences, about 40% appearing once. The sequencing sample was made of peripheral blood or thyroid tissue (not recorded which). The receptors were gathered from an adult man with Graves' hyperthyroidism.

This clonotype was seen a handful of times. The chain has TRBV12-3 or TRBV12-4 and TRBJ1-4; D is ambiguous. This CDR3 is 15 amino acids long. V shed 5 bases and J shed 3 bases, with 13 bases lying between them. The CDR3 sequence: CASSPGMFPNEKLFF. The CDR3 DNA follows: TGTGCCAGCAGTCCGGGCATGTTTCCTAATGAAAAACTGTTTTTT.

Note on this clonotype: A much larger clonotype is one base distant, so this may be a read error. CDR3 coding DNA: TGTGCCAGCAGTGAAATTCAGGGCGCAGATACGCAGTATTTT. Translating gives CASSEIQGADTQYF. The gene calls are TRBV2 and TRBJ2-3, with TRBD1 as a possible D gene (5 bases). Trimming removed 2 bases from V and 4 bases from J, with 10 bases in between. Germline CDR1 SNHLY, CDR2 FYNNEI. CDR3 length: 14 residues.

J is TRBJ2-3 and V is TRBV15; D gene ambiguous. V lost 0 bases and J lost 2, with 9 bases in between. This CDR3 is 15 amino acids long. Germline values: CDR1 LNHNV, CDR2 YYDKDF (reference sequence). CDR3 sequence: CATSRDVADTDTQYF. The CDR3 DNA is TGTGCCACCAGCAGAGACGTGGCAGACACAGATACGCAGTATTTT. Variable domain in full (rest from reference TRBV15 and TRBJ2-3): DAMVIQNPRYQVTQFGKPVTLSCSQTLNHNVMYWYQQKSSQAPKLLFHYYDKDFNNEADTPDNFQSRRPNTSFCFLDIRSPGLGDTAMYLCATSRDVADTDTQYFGPGTRLTVL.

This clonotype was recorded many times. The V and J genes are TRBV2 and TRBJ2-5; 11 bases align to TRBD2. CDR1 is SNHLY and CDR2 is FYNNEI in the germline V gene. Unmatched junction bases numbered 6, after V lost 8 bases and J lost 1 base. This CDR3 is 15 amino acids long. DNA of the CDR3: TGTGCCAGCCAGCGACTAGCGGGACCCCAAGAGACCCAGTACTTC. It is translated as CASQRLAGPQETQYF.